The 19 T cell receptor beta chains reported below all come from one sample, sequenced in a study of T cell responses to AZD1222 COVID-19 vaccine. Sequencing was performed with immunoSEQ multiplex PCR; in TCRdb, only in-frame clones are kept and a portion is missing. This sample yields about 190,000 clones, of which over 80% are seen a single time; 2.5% to 3% belongs to the top ten. The input for sequencing was peripheral blood, taken on day 0 of MenACWY control vaccination. The receptors were sampled from an adult in good health.

The V gene is TRBV11-2, the J gene TRBJ2-3, with D unresolved. Trimming stripped 6 bases from V and 5 bases from J, with 9 bases between. This CDR3 comprises 12 residues. Germline CDR1 reads SGHAT; CDR2 reads FQNNGV. CDR3 in DNA: TGTGCCAGCAGTACCTCAAAAGATACGCAGTATTTT. Its protein is CASSTSKDTQYF.

V and J are TRBV18 and TRBJ2-7; TRBD1 matches at 9 bases. Germline V gene data show CDR1 as KGHSH and CDR2 as LQKENI. Losses at the gene ends were 3 bases for V and 3 bases for J; bases not matched to a gene: 9. This CDR3 comprises 16 residues. The DNA of the CDR3 is TGTGCCAGCTCACCGGCCCCGGGACAGGGCCACTACGAGCAGTACTTC. It yields the protein CASSPAPGQGHYEQYF.

The CDR3 region is CASSGPGTEYGYTF. DNA of the CDR3: TGTGCCAGCAGTGGCCCCGGGACAGAATATGGCTACACCTTC. V and J are TRBV2 and TRBJ1-2; TRBD1 aligns across 7 bases. The V gene's germline CDR1 is SNHLY and CDR2 FYNNEI. This CDR3 is 14 amino acids long. With V trimmed by 4 bases and J by 5 bases, 7 bases remained unmatched. Variable domain in full (rest from reference TRBV2 and TRBJ1-2): EPEVTQTPSHQVTQMGQEVILRCVPISNHLYFYWYRQILGQKVEFLVSFYNNEISEKSEIFDDQFSVERPDGSNFTLKIRSTKLEDSAMYFCASSGPGTEYGYTFGSGTRLTVV.

V usage is TRBV10-3 and J usage is TRBJ2-1; 10 bases match TRBD2. J gave up 9 bases and V 8 bases, and 13 bases lay outside the gene matches. CDR1 is ENHRY, CDR2 SYGVKD, per germline. The CDR3 is 15 residues long. The CDR3 protein is CAISPGLAYSVEQFF. The CDR3 nucleotides read TGTGCCATCTCGCCGGGACTAGCGTACTCGGTTGAGCAGTTCTTC.

This chain links TRBV28 with TRBJ1-5, with 8 bases lining up with TRBD1. The CDR3 contains 14 residues. The V segment lost 6 bases and the J segment 4 bases; nucleotides outside the gene matches: 5. Germline V gene data show CDR1 as MDHEN and CDR2 as SYDVKM. CDR3 region: CASRDRARNQPQHF. CDR3 in DNA: TGTGCCAGCAGGGACAGGGCTCGGAATCAGCCCCAGCATTTT.

In its sample, this clone was seen once. V and J are TRBV3-1 (or the pseudogene TRBV3-2) and TRBJ1-5; D is uncertain. The CDR3 length is 14 residues. The V gene lost 3 bases and the J gene lost 0 bases, with 6 bases spanning the gap. Germline V CDR1 and CDR2: LGHDT, YNNKEL (reference sequence). The CDR3 loop is CASSQGSSNQPQHF. The CDR3, as DNA: TGTGCCAGCAGCCAGGGGAGTAGCAATCAGCCCCAGCATTTT.

This chain uses TRBV10-3 with TRBJ2-1; D tentatively reads TRBD1 or TRBD2 (6 bases each). Germline V gives CDR1 ENHRY, CDR2 SYGVKD. Trimming shortened V by 3 bases and J by 10 bases, and 13 bases separated the two germline ends. The CDR3 has 13 amino acids. The DNA of the CDR3 is TGTGCCATCAGTGATAGGGGGGCAGAGGAGCAGTTCTTC. Translation: CAISDRGAEEQFF.

The chain uses TRBV9 and TRBJ2-5; TRBD2 might be the D (6 bases). This CDR3 is built from 15 residues. The germline V gene encodes CDR1 SGDLS and CDR2 YYNGEE. V lost 0 bases to trimming and J lost 4 bases, with 13 bases between them. The CDR3, as DNA: TGTGCCAGCAGCGTAGATACCAGCGGGCGAGAGACCCAGTACTTC. Protein sequence: CASSVDTSGRETQYF.

The sample holds one count of this clone. The J gene is TRBJ2-1, the V gene TRBV7-9; D could derive from TRBD1 or TRBD2 (5 bases each). Germline-derived CDR1 and CDR2 are SEHNR and FQNEAQ (reference sequence). This CDR3 contains 14 residues. V was clipped by 5 bases and J by 7 bases, with 15 bases between them. As DNA, the CDR3 is TGTGCCAGCAGCCTAACCGGGGCCCTGAATGAGCAGTTCTTC. Its protein product is CASSLTGALNEQFF.

This clone was recorded only once. V is TRBV28 and J is TRBJ1-5, with D unresolved. Between the trimmed V and J ends, which lost 4 bases and 12 bases, there was a span of 16 bases. From germline, CDR1 is MDHEN and CDR2 SYDVKM. This CDR3 has 13 residues. Here the CDR3 reads CASSSFRDLVQHF. CDR3 coding DNA: TGTGCCAGCAGTTCCTTCCGCGACCTTGTCCAGCATTTT.

This clone was picked up one time. J is TRBJ2-6 and V is TRBV29-1, with D unclear. The germline V and J ends were trimmed by 4 bases and 0 bases, with 7 bases remaining between them. The CDR3 loop spans 14 amino acids. Per germline, CDR1 SQVTM and CDR2 ANQGSEA. This CDR3 is CSVVGYSGANVLTF. As DNA, the CDR3 is TGCAGCGTTGTTGGCTACTCTGGGGCCAACGTCCTGACTTTC.

The chain has TRBV29-1 and TRBJ1-1; perhaps TRBD1 as D (6 bases). V gave up 4 bases and J gave up 5 bases, with 17 bases separating them. Per germline, CDR1 SQVTM and CDR2 ANQGSEA. CDR3 length: 14 residues. CDR3 DNA: TGCAGCGTTGTCGGGGGATGGGGGCAAACTGAAGCTTTCTTT. Translation: CSVVGGWGQTEAFF.

In its sample, this clone was seen a few times. V usage is TRBV23-1 and J usage is TRBJ2-7; TRBD2 matches 9 bases. TRBV23-1 counts as an open reading frame of uncertain function. V shed 8 bases, J shed 4 bases, and the junction held 15 bases outside the gene matches. There are 16 residues in the CDR3. The CDR3, as DNA: TGCGCCAGCCCTACGGCTAGCGGGATCTGTCTATACGAGCAGTACTTC. It translates to CASPTASGICLYEQYF.

In its sample, this clone was seen once. V gene TRBV7-8 combines with J gene TRBJ2-5, with 13 positions matching TRBD2. V dropped 5 bases and J dropped 0; count of bases not matched to a gene: 3. The CDR3 has 16 amino acids. Germline assignment: CDR1 SGHVS and CDR2 FQNEAQ. This CDR3 reads CASSKLAGGNQETQYF. The CDR3 nucleotides read TGTGCCAGCAGCAAACTAGCGGGGGGGAACCAAGAGACCCAGTACTTC.

This rearrangement joins TRBV5-6 to TRBJ2-6; 8 nucleotides line up with TRBD1. Germline V lookup: CDR1 SGHDT, CDR2 YYEEEE. V was clipped by 4 bases and J by 2 bases; unmatched bases: 2. The CDR3 is 15 residues long. For the CDR3, the DNA is TGTGCCAGCAGCCTCAGGGGGCCTGGGGCCAACGTCCTGACTTTC. Protein sequence: CASSLRGPGANVLTF.

V and J are TRBV30 and TRBJ1-1; a weak D match, TRBD1 (5 bases). This CDR3 is 14 amino acids long. V was clipped by 0 bases and J by 1 base, with 9 bases between them. Germline lookup yields CDR1 GTSNPN and CDR2 SVGIG (reference sequence). The CDR3 DNA sequence: TGTGCCTGGAGTGTAGTCGACAGGAACACTGAAGCTTTCTTT. It yields the protein CAWSVVDRNTEAFF. The full variable domain, completed using reference TRBV30 and TRBJ1-1, is SQTIHQWPATLVQPVGSPLSLECTVEGTSNPNLYWYRQAAGRGLQLLFYSVGIGQISSEVPQNLSASRPQDRQFILSSKKLLLSDSGFYLCAWSVVDRNTEAFFGQGTRLTVV.

CDR3 loop: CASSLRSGIDQPQHF. The CDR3 DNA reads as TGTGCCAGCAGTTTGCGGTCAGGGATCGATCAGCCCCAGCATTTT. The chain has TRBV28 and TRBJ1-5; maybe TRBD1 (5 bases). The CDR3 is made up of 15 amino acids. V shed 3 bases and J shed 5 bases, with 14 bases lying between them. Germline values: CDR1 MDHEN, CDR2 SYDVKM.

The J gene is TRBJ1-6, the V gene TRBV5-4; TRBD1 agrees at 7 bases. Per the germline V gene, CDR1 is SGHNT and CDR2 is YYREEE (reference sequence). The CDR3 has 14 residues. V lost 5 bases, J lost 5 bases, and 4 bases stayed unmatched. CDR3 bases: TGTGCCAGCAGACCAGGACAGGATAATTCACCCCTCCACTTT. It specifies CASRPGQDNSPLHF.

J is TRBJ1-2 and V is TRBV5-4; D may be TRBD1 (6 bases). From germline, CDR1 is SGHNT and CDR2 YYREEE (reference sequence). The CDR3 loop spans 13 amino acids. The V gene lost 10 bases and the J gene lost 3 bases, with 16 bases spanning the gap. The CDR3 here is CAGGQGIDYGYTF. The CDR3 nucleotides read TGTGCCGGGGGGCAGGGGATCGACTATGGCTACACCTTC.